The subject of this entry is one TCR beta chain. Germline V gives CDR1 MNHEY, CDR2 SMNVEV (reference sequence). The CDR3 spans 14 residues. Trimming left V 6 bases short and J 4 bases short, with 16 bases between. Generated by immunoSEQ multiplex PCR, the TCRdb table keeps only in-frame clones and is missing some. The table lists about 1,500,000 clones, 96% of them singletons. These data originate in a study of shared clonotypes between healthy human individuals. Material: naive CD4+ T cells sorted from blood. This sample's subset: CD45RA+ positively selected. This TCR was recovered from a young man in good health. The rearrangement links TRBV27 to TRBJ2-7, with a possible D match to TRBD2 (6 bases). CDR3 in amino acids: CASSPRRAAYEQYF. In nucleotides, the CDR3 is TGTGCCAGCAGCCCCCGGAGGGCCGCATACGAGCAGTACTTC.